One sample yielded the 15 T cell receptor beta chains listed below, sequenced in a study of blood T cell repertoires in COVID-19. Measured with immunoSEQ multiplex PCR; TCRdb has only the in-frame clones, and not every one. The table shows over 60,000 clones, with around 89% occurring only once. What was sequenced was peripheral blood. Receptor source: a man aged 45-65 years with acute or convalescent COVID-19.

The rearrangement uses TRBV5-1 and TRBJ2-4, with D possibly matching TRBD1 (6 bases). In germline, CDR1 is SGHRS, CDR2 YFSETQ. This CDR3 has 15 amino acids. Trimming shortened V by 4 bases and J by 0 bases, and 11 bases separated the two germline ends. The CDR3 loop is CASSPGTLAKNIQYF. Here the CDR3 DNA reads TGCGCCAGCAGCCCCGGGACATTAGCCAAAAACATTCAGTACTTC.

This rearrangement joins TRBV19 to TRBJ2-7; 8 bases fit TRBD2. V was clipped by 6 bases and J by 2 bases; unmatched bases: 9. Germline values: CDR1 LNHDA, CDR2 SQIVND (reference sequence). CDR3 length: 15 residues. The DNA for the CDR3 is TGTGCCAGTAGGAAGGGTGGACTAGCAGCCTACGAGCAGTACTTC. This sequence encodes CASRKGGLAAYEQYF.

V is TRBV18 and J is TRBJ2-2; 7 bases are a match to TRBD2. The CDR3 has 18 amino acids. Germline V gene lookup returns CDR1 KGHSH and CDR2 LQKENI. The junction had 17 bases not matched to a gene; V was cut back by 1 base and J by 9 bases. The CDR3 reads CASSPLLPSGGKWRELFF. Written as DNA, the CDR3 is TGTGCCAGCTCACCACTACTCCCCTCGGGGGGTAAATGGCGGGAGCTGTTTTTT.

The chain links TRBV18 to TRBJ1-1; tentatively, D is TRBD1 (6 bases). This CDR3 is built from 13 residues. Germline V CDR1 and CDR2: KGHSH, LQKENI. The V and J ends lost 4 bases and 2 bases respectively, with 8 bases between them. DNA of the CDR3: TGTGCCAGCTCACAGGACAGCAACACTGAAGCTTTCTTT. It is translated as CASSQDSNTEAFF.

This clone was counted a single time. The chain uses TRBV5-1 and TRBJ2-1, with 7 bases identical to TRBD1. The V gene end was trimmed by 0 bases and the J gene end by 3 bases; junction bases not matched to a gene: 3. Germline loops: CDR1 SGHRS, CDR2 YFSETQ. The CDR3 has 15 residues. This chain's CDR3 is CASSLEGGFYNEQFF. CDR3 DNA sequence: TGCGCCAGCAGCTTGGAAGGGGGCTTCTACAATGAGCAGTTCTTC.

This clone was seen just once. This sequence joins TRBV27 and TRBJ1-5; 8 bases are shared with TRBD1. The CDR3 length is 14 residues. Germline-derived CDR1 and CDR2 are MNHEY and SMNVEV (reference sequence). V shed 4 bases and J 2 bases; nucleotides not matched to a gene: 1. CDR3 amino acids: CASSSGQGNQPQHF. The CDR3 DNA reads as TGTGCCAGCAGTTCGGGACAGGGCAATCAGCCCCAGCATTTT.

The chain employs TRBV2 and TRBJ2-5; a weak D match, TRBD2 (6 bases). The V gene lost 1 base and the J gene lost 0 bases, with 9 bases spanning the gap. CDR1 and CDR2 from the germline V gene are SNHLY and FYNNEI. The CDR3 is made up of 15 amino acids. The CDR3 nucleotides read TGTGCCAGCAGTGAAGACGGGAGCCACCAAGAGACCCAGTACTTC. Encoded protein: CASSEDGSHQETQYF.

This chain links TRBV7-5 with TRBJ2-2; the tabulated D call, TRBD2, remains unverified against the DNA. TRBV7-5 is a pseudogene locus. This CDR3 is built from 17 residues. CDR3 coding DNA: TGTGTCAGAAGCCAGAACCGGACTAGCGGACACACCGGGGAGCTGTTTTTT. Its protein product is CVRSQNRTSGHTGELFF.

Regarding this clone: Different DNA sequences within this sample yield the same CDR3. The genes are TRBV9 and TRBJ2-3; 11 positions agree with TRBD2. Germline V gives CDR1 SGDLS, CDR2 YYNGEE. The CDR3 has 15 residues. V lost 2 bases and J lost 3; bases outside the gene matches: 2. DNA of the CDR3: TGTGCCAGCAGCGTGTTAGCGGGAGGGACAGATACGCAGTATTTT. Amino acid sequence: CASSVLAGGTDTQYF.

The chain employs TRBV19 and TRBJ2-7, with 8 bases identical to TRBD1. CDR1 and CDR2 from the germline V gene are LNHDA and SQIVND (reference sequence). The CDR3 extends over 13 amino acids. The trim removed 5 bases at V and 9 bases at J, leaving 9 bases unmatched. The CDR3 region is CASSVGTGGWQYF. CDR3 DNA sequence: TGTGCCAGTAGTGTAGGGACAGGTGGATGGCAGTACTTC.

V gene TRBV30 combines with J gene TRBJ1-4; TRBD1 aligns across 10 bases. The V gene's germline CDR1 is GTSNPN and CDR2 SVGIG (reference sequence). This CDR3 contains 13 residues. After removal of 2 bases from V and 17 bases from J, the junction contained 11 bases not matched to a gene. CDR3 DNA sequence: TGTGCCTGGAGTAATACGCTCGGGACAGGGGTTTTTTTT. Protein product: CAWSNTLGTGVFF.

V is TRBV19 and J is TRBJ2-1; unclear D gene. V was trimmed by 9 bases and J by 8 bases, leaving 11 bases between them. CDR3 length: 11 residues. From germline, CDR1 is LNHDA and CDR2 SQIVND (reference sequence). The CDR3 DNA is TGTGCCAGCAGTGCGAGGCATGAGCAGTTCTTC. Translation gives CASSARHEQFF.

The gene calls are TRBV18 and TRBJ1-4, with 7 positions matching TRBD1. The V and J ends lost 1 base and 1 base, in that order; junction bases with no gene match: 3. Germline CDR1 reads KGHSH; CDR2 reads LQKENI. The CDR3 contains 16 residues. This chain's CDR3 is CASSPRPGGTNEKLFF. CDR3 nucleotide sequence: TGTGCCAGCTCACCACGGCCAGGGGGAACTAATGAAAAACTGTTTTTT.

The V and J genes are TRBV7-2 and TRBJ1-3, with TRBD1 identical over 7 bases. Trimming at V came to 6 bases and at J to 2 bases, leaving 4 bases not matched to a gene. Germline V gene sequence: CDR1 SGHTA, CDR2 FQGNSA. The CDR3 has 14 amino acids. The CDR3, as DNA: TGTGCCAGCAGACCCGGGACAGCTGGAAACACCATATATTTT. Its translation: CASRPGTAGNTIYF.

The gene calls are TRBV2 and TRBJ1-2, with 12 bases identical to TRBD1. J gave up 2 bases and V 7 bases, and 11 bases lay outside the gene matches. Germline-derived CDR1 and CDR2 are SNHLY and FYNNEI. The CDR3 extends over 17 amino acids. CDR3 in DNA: TGTGCCAGCATCAACCCGGGACAGGGGGCCAAAAACTATGGCTACACCTTC. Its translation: CASINPGQGAKNYGYTF. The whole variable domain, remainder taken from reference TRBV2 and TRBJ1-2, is EPEVTQTPSHQVTQMGQEVILRCVPISNHLYFYWYRQILGQKVEFLVSFYNNEISEKSEIFDDQFSVERPDGSNFTLKIRSTKLEDSAMYFCASINPGQGAKNYGYTFGSGTRLTVV.